The following is a T cell receptor (beta chain) sequence with its context. Its antigen is as yet unknown. These data originate in a study of CD8 T cells in ankylosing spondylitis. Study-level results: Reportedly, disease-linked clones are significantly enriched in ankylosing spondylitis patients' matched synovial fluid. Made up of fewer than ten highly homologous variants, a TCR beta motif appeared characteristic of ankylosing spondylitis blood. A CD8+ phenotype characterized the disease-linked clones, which were relatively rare in peripheral blood. Earlier authors reported some of these motif variants in reactive arthritis synovial fluid and blood.

CDR1 and CDR2 from the germline V gene are WSHSY and SAAADI. The V and J ends lost 3 bases and 4 bases respectively, with 12 bases between them. The CDR3 sequence is 15 residues long. Each CDR3 protein is one row after TCRdb ran MiXCR on the 5' RACE reads. Here the sample spans roughly 700,000 distinct CDR3 sequences, roughly 20% being singletons. This chain uses TRBV10-2 with TRBJ2-2; D is ambiguous. Sequenced input: blood, either unsorted or a sorted T cell fraction (not recorded which). This receptor was obtained from a male donor with ankylosing spondylitis. For the CDR3, the DNA is TGCGCCAGCAGTGACCCACGAGTTCCCACCGGGGAGCTGTTTTTT. Its translation: CASSDPRVPTGELFF.